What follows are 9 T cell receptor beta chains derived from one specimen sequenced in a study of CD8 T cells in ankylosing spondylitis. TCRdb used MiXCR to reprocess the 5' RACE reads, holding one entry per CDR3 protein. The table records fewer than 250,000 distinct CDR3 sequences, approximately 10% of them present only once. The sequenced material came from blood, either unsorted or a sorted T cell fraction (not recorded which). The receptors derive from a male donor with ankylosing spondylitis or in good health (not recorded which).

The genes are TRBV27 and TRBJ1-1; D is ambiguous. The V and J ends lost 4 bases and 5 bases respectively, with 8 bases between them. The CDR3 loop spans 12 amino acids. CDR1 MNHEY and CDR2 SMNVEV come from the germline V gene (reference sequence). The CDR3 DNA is TGTGCCAGCAGTTCAATTGGAACTGAAGCTTTCTTT. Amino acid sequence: CASSSIGTEAFF.

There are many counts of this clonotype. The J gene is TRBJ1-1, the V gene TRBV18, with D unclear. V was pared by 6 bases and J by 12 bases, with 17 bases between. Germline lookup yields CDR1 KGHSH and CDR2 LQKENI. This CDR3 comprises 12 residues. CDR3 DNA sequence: TGTGCCAGCTCTATACCGGGAGATCACCCTTTCTTT. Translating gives CASSIPGDHPFF.

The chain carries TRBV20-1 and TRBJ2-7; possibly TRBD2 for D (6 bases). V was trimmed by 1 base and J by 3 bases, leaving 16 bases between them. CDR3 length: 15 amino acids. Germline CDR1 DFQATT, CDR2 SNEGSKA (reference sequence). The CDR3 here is CSARAGEGSGYEQYF. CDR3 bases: TGCAGTGCTAGAGCGGGAGAGGGCTCGGGCTACGAGCAGTACTTC.

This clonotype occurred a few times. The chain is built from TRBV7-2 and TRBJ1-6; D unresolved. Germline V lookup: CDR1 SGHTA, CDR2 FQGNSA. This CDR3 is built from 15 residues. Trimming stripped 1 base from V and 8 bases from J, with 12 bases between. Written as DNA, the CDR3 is TGTGCCAGCAGCTTAGAAGGGTTGTCACATTCACCCCTCCACTTT. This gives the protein CASSLEGLSHSPLHF. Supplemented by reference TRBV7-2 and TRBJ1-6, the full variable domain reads GAGVSQSPSNKVTEKGKDVELRCDPISGHTALYWYRQSLGQGLEFLIYFQGNSAPDKSGLPSDRFSAERTGGSVSTLTIQRTQQEDSAVYLCASSLEGLSHSPLHFGNGTRLTVT.

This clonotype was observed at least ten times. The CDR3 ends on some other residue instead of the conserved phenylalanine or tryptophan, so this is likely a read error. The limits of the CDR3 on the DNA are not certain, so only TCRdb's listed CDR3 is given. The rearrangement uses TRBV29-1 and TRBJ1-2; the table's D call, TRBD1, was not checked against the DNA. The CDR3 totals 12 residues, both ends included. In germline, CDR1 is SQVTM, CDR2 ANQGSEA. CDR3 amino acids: CSVPRGSTPSYI.

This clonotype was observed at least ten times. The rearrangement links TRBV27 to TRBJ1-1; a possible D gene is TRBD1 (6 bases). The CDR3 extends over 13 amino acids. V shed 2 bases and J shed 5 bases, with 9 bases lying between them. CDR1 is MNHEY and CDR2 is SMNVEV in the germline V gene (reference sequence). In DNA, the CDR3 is TGTGCCAGCAGTTTAAGAAGGGGGACTGAAGCTTTCTTT. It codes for CASSLRRGTEAFF.

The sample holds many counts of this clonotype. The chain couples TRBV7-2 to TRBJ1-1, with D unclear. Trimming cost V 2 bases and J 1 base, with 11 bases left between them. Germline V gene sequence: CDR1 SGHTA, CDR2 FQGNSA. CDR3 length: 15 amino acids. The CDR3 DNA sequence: TGTGCCAGCAGCTTATTTGCAGGATCGAACACTGAAGCTTTCTTT. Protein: CASSLFAGSNTEAFF.

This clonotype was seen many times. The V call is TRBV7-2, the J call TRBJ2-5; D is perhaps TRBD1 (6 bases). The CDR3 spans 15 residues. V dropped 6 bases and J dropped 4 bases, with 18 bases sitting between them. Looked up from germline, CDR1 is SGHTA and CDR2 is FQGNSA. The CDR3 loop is CASRAGIGQTETQYF. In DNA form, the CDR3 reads TGTGCCAGCAGGGCAGGGATTGGACAGACAGAGACCCAGTACTTC.

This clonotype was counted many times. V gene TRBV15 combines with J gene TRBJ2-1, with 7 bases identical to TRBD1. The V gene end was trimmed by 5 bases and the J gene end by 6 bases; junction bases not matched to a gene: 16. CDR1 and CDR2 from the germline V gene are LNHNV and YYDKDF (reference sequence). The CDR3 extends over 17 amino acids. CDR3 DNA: TGTGCCACCAGCCGCTCCGGCTTCCAGGGGGTCCTCAATGAGCAGTTCTTC. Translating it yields CATSRSGFQGVLNEQFF.